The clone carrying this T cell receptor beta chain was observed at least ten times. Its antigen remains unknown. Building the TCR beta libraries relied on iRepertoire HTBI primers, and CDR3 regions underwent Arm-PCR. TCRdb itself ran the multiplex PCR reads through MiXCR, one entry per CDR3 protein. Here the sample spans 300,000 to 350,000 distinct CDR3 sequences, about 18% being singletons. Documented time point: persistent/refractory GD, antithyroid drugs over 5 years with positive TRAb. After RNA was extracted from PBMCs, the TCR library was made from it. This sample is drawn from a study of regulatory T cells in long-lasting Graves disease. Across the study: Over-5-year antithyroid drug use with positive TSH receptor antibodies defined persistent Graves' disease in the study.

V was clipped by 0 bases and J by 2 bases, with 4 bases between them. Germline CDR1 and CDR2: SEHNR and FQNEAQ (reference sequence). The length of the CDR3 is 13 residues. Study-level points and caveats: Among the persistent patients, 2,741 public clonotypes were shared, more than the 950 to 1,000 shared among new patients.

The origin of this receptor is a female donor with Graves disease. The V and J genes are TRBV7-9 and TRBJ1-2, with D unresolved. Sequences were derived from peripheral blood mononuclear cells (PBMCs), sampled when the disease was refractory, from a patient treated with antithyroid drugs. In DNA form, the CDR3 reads TGTGCCAGCAGCTTAGCACAGAACTATGGCTACACCTTC. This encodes CASSLAQNYGYTF.